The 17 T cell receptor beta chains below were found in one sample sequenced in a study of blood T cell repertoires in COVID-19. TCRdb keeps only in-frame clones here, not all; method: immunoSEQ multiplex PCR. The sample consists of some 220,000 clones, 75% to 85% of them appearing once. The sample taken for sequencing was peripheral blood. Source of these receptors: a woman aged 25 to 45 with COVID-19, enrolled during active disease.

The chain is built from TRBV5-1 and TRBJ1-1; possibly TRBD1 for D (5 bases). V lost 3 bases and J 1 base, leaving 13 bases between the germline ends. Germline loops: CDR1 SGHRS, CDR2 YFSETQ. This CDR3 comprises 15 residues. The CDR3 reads CASSSETQGNTEAFF. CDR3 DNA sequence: TGCGCCAGCAGCTCCGAGACCCAGGGGAACACTGAAGCTTTCTTT. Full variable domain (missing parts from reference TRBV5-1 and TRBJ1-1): KAGVTQTPRYLIKTRGQQVTLSCSPISGHRSVSWYQQTPGQGLQFLFEYFSETQRNKGNFPGRFSGRQFSNSRSEMNVSTLELGDSALYLCASSSETQGNTEAFFGQGTRLTVV.

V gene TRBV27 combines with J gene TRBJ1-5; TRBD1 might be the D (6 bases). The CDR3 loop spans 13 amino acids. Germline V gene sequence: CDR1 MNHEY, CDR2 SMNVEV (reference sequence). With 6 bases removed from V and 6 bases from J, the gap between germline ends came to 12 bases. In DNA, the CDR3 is TGTGCCAGCAGGTCAGGGGCTTCTCAGCCCCAGCATTTT. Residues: CASRSGASQPQHF.

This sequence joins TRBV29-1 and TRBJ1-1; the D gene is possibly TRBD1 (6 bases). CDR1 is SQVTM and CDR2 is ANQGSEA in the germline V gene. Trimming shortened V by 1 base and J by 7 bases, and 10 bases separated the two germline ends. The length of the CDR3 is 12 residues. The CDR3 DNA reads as TGCAGCGTTGAAGGGGGGCTCGTTGAAGCTTTCTTT. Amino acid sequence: CSVEGGLVEAFF.

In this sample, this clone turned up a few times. CDR3 sequence reads: CASSQGFQNTGELFF. The CDR3 DNA sequence: TGCGCCAGCAGCCAAGGTTTTCAGAACACCGGGGAGCTGTTTTTT. The chain links TRBV4-3 to TRBJ2-2; D uncertain. Germline loops: CDR1 LGHNA, CDR2 YSLEER. The CDR3 runs to 15 residues. With 1 base removed from V and 1 base from J, the gap between germline ends came to 7 bases.

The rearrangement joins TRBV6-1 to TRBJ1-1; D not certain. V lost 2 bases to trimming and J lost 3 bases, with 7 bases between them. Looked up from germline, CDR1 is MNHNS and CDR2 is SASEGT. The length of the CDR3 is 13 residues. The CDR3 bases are TGTGCCAGCAGTGAAAACCAGTACACTGAAGCTTTCTTT. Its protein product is CASSENQYTEAFF.

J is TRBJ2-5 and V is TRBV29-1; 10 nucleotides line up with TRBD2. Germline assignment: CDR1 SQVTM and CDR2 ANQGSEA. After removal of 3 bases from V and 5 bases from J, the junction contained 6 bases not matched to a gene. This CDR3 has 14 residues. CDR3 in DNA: TGCAGCGTTGAGGCTAGCGGGAGAATGGAGACCCAGTACTTC. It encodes CSVEASGRMETQYF.

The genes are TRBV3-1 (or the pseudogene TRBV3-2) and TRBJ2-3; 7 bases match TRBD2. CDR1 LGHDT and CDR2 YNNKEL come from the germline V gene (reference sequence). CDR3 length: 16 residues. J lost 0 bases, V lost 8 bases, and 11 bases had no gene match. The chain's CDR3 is CASPHASGPSTDTQYF. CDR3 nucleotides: TGTGCCAGCCCCCACGCTAGCGGACCAAGCACAGATACGCAGTATTTT.

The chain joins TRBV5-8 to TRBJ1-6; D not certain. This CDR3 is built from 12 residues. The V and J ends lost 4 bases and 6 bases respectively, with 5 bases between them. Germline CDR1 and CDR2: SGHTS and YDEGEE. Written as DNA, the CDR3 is TGTGCCAGCAGCCTCGGTAATTCACCCCTCCACTTT. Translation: CASSLGNSPLHF.

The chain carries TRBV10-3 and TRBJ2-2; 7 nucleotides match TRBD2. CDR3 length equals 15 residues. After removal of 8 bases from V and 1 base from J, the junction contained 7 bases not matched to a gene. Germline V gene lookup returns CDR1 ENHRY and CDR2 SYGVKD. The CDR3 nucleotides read TGTGCCATCTCGGCTAGCGGATTGAACACCGGGGAGCTGTTTTTT. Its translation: CAISASGLNTGELFF.

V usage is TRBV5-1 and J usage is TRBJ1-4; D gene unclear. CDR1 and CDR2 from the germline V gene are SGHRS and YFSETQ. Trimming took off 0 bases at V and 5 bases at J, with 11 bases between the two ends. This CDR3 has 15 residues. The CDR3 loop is CASSLESGVNEKLFF. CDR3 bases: TGCGCCAGCAGCTTGGAATCCGGGGTCAATGAAAAACTGTTTTTT.

As DNA, the CDR3 is TGTGCCAGCAGTGCAGGGAGCAATCAGCCCCAGCATTTT. It specifies CASSAGSNQPQHF. The gene calls are TRBV25-1 and TRBJ1-5, with a weak D call TRBD1 (5 bases). This CDR3 contains 13 residues. Germline assignment: CDR1 MGHDK and CDR2 SYGVNS. Trimming shortened V by 4 bases and J by 1 base, and 5 bases separated the two germline ends.

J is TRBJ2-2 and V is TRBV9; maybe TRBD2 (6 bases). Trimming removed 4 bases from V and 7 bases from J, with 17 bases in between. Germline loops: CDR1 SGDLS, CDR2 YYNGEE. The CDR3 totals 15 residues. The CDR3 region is CASSLRLGGYGELFF. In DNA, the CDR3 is TGTGCCAGCAGCCTTAGACTAGGAGGGTACGGGGAGCTGTTTTTT.

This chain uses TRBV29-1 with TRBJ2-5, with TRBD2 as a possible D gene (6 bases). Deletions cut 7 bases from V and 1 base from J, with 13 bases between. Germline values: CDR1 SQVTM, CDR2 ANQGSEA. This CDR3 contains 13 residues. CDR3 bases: TGCAGCGAACTGAAGGGACTCCAAGAGACCCAGTACTTC. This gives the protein CSELKGLQETQYF.

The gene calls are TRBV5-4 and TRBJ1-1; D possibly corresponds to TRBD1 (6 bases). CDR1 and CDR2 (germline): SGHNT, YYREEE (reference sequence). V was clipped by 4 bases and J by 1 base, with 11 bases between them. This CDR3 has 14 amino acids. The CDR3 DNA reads TGTGCCAGCAGCGGCCGGGACACGAACACTGAAGCTTTCTTT. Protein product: CASSGRDTNTEAFF.

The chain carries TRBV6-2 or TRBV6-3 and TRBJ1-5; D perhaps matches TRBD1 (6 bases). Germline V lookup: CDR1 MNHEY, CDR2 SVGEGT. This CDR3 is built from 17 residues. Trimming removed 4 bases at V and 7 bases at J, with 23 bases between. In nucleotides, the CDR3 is TGTGCCAGCAGTTCTAATGCCGGGACACGAGCGCGGCAGCCCCAGCATTTT. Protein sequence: CASSSNAGTRARQPQHF.

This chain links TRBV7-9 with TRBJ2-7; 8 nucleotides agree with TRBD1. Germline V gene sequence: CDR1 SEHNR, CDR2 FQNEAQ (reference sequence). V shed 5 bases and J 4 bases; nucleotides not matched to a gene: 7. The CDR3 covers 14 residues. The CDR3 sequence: CASSPPGQGYEQYF. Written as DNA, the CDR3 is TGTGCCAGCAGCCCTCCAGGACAGGGATACGAGCAGTACTTC.

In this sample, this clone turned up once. The CDR3 here is CASSSRGDTEAFF. The DNA of the CDR3 is TGTGCCAGCAGCTCCCGGGGGGACACTGAAGCTTTCTTT. The chain uses TRBV11-3 and TRBJ1-1, with D maybe TRBD1 (5 bases). Germline CDR1 SGHNT, CDR2 YENEEA. The V gene lost 4 bases and the J gene lost 3 bases, with 9 bases spanning the gap. CDR3 length: 13 residues. Full variable domain (remainder filled in from reference TRBV11-3 and TRBJ1-1): EAGVVQSPRYKIIEKKQPVAFWCNPISGHNTLYWYLQNLGQGPELLIRYENEEAVDDSQLPKDRFSAERLKGVDSTLKIQPAELGDSAVYLCASSSRGDTEAFFGQGTRLTVV.